This T cell receptor beta chain was found in a study of control samples from healthy donors and cancer patients. The V and J ends lost 2 bases and 5 bases respectively, with 12 bases between them. Germline V CDR1 and CDR2: SQVTM, ANQGSEA. This CDR3 is 13 amino acids long. Generated by immunoSEQ multiplex PCR, the TCRdb table keeps only in-frame clones and is missing some. The sample contains about 160,000 clones, about 94% of which appear only once. This chain joins TRBV29-1 and TRBJ1-1; weak D call: TRBD1 (5 bases). This clonotype originated in a woman aged 40 to 50 in good health. Material: blood. CDR3 in amino acids: CSVETRAGTEAFF. CDR3 DNA sequence: TGCAGCGTTGAAACCAGGGCTGGGACTGAAGCTTTCTTT.